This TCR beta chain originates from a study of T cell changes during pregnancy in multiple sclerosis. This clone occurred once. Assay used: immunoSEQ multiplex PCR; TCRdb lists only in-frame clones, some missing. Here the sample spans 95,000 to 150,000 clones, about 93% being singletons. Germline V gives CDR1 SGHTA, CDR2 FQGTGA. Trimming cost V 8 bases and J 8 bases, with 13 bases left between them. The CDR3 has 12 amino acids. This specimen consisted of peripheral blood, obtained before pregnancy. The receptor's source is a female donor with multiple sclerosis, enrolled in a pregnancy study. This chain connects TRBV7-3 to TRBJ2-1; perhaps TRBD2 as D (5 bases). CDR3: CASGRAGDEQFF. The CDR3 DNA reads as TGTGCCAGCGGGCGGGCAGGCGATGAGCAGTTCTTC.